The 10 T cell receptor beta chains given below trace back to one sample, sequenced in a study of T cell clonotyping in hematopoietic cell transplantation. TCRdb keeps only in-frame clones here, not all; method: immunoSEQ multiplex PCR. The sample has roughly 13,000 clones; just under 95% are singletons. The source was PBMCs, collected 100 days after allogeneic stem cell transplant. Every receptor here comes from a female patient aged 50-59 years who had an allogeneic stem cell transplant from an unrelated donor, so the T cells may come from the graft donor. Some clones in this sample may be carry-over from other donors' samples.

The chain has TRBV5-1 and TRBJ1-1, with D perhaps matching TRBD1 (6 bases). The ends were cut back, 4 bases at V and 1 base at J, with 17 bases in the middle. This CDR3 contains 16 residues. Germline loops: CDR1 SGHRS, CDR2 YFSETQ. The CDR3 loop is CASSGRDTLANTEAFF. DNA for the CDR3: TGCGCCAGCAGCGGCCGGGACACTCTTGCGAACACTGAAGCTTTCTTT.

The chain is built from TRBV5-4 and TRBJ1-1; the D gene is possibly TRBD1 (5 bases). The CDR3 is 14 residues long. V lost 0 bases to trimming and J lost 6 bases, with 12 bases between them. Germline values: CDR1 SGHNT, CDR2 YYREEE (reference sequence). Here the CDR3 DNA reads TGTGCCAGCAGCTTGGGACAGCAAAACGCTGAAGCTTTCTTT. This gives the protein CASSLGQQNAEAFF. Complete variable domain (other parts from reference TRBV5-4 and TRBJ1-1): ETGVTQSPTHLIKTRGQQVTLRCSSQSGHNTVSWYQQALGQGPQFIFQYYREEENGRGNFPPRFSGLQFPNYSSELNVNALELDDSALYLCASSLGQQNAEAFFGQGTRLTVV.

This clone occurred once. This chain uses TRBV4-1 with TRBJ2-2; D is undetermined. Trimming took off 0 bases at V and 7 bases at J, with 6 bases between the two ends. The CDR3 spans 13 residues. CDR1 and CDR2 (germline): MGHRA, YSYEKL. Written as DNA, the CDR3 is TGCGCCAGCAGCCAAGACTGGGGCGGGGAGCTGTTTTTT. This gives the protein CASSQDWGGELFF.

The V and J genes are TRBV19 and TRBJ1-5, with 7 bases aligning to TRBD1. J was trimmed by 7 bases and V by 5 bases; bases with no gene match: 11. This CDR3 comprises 15 residues. Germline values: CDR1 LNHDA, CDR2 SQIVND (reference sequence). CDR3 DNA: TGTGCCAGTAGTCAGCGACAGGGTCCAGGGCAGCCCCAGCATTTT. Protein: CASSQRQGPGQPQHF.

The chain recombines TRBV7-2 with TRBJ2-5; a possible D gene is TRBD1 (5 bases). V was trimmed by 5 bases and J by 2 bases, leaving 9 bases between them. Germline V gives CDR1 SGHTA, CDR2 FQGNSA. The CDR3 length is 13 residues. In DNA, the CDR3 is TGTGCCAGCAGCCAAGACAGTCAAGAGACCCAGTACTTC. This translates into CASSQDSQETQYF.

The chain has TRBV2 and TRBJ1-2; D gene ambiguous. Germline CDR1 and CDR2: SNHLY and FYNNEI. Trimming stripped 4 bases from V and 2 bases from J, with 5 bases between. The CDR3 runs 12 residues. Written as DNA, the CDR3 is TGTGCCAGCAGTGGCAGAAACTATGGCTACACCTTC. Its protein product is CASSGRNYGYTF.

The rearrangement joins TRBV29-1 to TRBJ1-2; D not certain. Trimming removed 5 bases from V and 4 bases from J, with 8 bases in between. The CDR3 totals 11 residues. Germline V gene sequence: CDR1 SQVTM, CDR2 ANQGSEA. CDR3 in DNA: TGCAGCGTTTCCTACATCTATGGCTACACCTTC. Amino acid sequence: CSVSYIYGYTF.

This chain uses TRBV14 with TRBJ2-7; 8 bases agree with TRBD2. The CDR3 contains 17 residues. Trimming at V came to 3 bases and at J to 4 bases, leaving 14 bases not matched to a gene. Germline V gene data show CDR1 as SGHDN and CDR2 as FVKESK. The CDR3 bases are TGTGCCAGCAGCCACACTGCGGGGGGTGTTCTAAGATACGAGCAGTACTTC. Its translation: CASSHTAGGVLRYEQYF.

CDR3 residues: CASSGGRDQPQHF. CDR3 bases: TGTGCCAGCTCAGGGGGACGCGATCAGCCCCAGCATTTT. The chain is built from TRBV18 and TRBJ1-5; weak D call: TRBD1 (5 bases). Germline V CDR1 and CDR2: KGHSH, LQKENI. V was cut by 5 bases and J by 5 bases, with 10 bases left in between. The CDR3 runs to 13 residues.

V and J are TRBV7-8 and TRBJ1-1; no clear D gene. Between the trimmed V and J ends, which lost 4 bases and 3 bases, there was a span of 21 bases. Germline CDR1 reads SGHVS; CDR2 reads FQNEAQ. CDR3 length equals 17 residues. DNA of the CDR3: TGTGCCAGCAGCTCTCCCAGCTTCTTGTATCGTTACACTGAAGCTTTCTTT. Its translation is CASSSPSFLYRYTEAFF.